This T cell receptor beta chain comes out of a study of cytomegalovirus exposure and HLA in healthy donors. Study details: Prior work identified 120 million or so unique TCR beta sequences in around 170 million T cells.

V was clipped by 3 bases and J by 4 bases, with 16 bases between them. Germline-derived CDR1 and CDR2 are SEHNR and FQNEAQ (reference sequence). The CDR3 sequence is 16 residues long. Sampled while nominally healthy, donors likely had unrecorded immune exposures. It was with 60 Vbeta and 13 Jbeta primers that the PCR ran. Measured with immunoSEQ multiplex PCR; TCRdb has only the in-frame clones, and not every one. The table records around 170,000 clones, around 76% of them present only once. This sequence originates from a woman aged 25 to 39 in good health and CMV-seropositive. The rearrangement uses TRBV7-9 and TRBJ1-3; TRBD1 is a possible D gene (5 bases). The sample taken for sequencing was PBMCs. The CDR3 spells CASSFSPRRGGNTIYF. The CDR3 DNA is TGTGCCAGCAGCTTTTCCCCCCGCCGGGGGGGAAACACCATATATTTT.